Here is one TCR beta chain with its context. Its antigen is still unknown. No base quality values were provided; no much bigger clone lies one nucleotide off. The germline V gene gives CDR1 as MGHDK and CDR2 as SYGVNS. The CDR3 covers 13 residues, taking in both the cysteine and the phenylalanine. Only the CDR3 part of the read is kept: 39 bases, read in frame from the first base. V drops 0 bases and J drops 6 bases, leaving 6 bases in between. Using the deep immunoSEQ assay, TCR CDR3 regions were amplified from genomic DNA by multiplex PCR. For each cell subset, the extracted genomic DNA was distributed evenly across all wells of several immunoSEQ 96-well plates, and each plate served as one replicate. Each replicate PCR for sorted subsets received 150 to 250 ng genomic DNA, equal to about 30,000 T cell genomes. The purified libraries were quantified using a Qubit 3.0 fluorometer, sized with a Bioanalyzer 2100, and then quantified again using the KAPA Library Quantification kit. Every immunoSEQ 96-well plate was sequenced on a separate single-read 150-cycle Illumina NextSeq 550 flow cell. The paper's processing steps were these. The immunoSEQ output contained only junctional sequences without quality scores, so filtering could not match that applied to full-length reads. To assign V/J genes and CDR3, sequences were annotated against IMGT germline references using PyIR, a Python wrapper for IgBLAST v1.9. Reads were filtered out if the reads had weak V/J assignments (E-value above 1e-6), no CDR3, stop codons, out-of-frame junctions, or ambiguous translated residues. V3J clonotypes were defined by identical inferred V gene, J gene, and CDR3 amino acid sequence. Percentage overlap between repertoires was computed as shared unique clonotypes divided by the size of the smaller repertoire. Three approaches were used to assess repertoire richness: RTK rarefaction, the Chao1 estimator, and Recon v2.1 estimates of unobserved clonotypes. Generation probabilities for all TCRbeta clonotypes obtained by the gDNA method from a handful of donors were computed using OLGA. TCRdb holds this immuneACCESS table with in-frame rearrangements only. Some clones are missing; in checked studies, unresolved V genes explain under half, and the rest has no known cause. That table is the source of V, J and clone size, and D and trimming were worked out from the DNA. The sample table lists 1.5 million to 1.9 million clones, under 99% of them with a count of one. Jointly, the top ten make up about 0.4% of the sample.

The entry originates in a study of shared clonotypes between healthy human individuals (dated by TCRdb to 2018 to 2020). Concerning the study at large: The cohort comprised a couple of women and a few men aged 18 to 49 years. For each donor, CD4 naive and CD4 memory were each given three plates, CD8 naive was given two plates, and CD8 memory was given one plate. The study deeply sequenced blood TCR repertoires of five healthy adults to estimate repertoire size and the extent of clonotype sharing between individuals. To increase sequencing depth and limit assay-specific biases, TCR repertoire library preparation and sequencing were carried out by different laboratories using diverse techniques. Leukapheresis yielded between about 0.85 and 10 billion PBMCs per donor.

Results and caveats for the whole study, not just this receptor: Because the study included a small number of donors, the genetic and exposure-history diversity represented was limited. Larger estimated clonotype richness was generally found for naive subsets than for memory subsets. Clonotypes shared by all four sorted-subset donors showed higher generation probabilities than non-shared clonotypes. Rarefaction of sorted-subset datasets indicated incomplete sequencing despite the large sequencing depth. Sampling was restricted to blood, and TCR repertoires in tissue are likely to differ from TCR repertoires in blood. Across four donors, approximately 5% of naive CD4, 3% to 3.5% of naive CD8, around 2.1% of memory CD4, and approximately 0.4% of memory CD8 clonotypes were shared. Based on pairwise subsampling, the degree of clonotype sharing among donors was expected to be affected by sequencing depth.

Donors were healthy HIV-negative adults with no recently reported acute infections or vaccinations. Only Caucasian adults living in Nashville, Tennessee, USA were represented among the donors. CD4+ T cells were enriched by magnetic negative selection, after which naive cells were positively selected on CD45RA and the negative fraction was taken as the memory subset. Blood was collected by leukapheresis, and PBMCs were isolated by Ficoll-Histopaque density gradient centrifugation and then cryopreserved in liquid nitrogen vapor phase. Analytical flow cytometry was used to check the purity and quantity of each magnetically sorted T cell population. Each sorted fraction had its genomic DNA isolated and then quantified by UV absorbance on a Nanodrop 2000c.

What was sequenced was naive CD4+ T cells sorted from blood. In the paper's terms, the cell subset or site label means: CD45RA+ positively selected. The chain employs TRBV25-1 and TRBJ2-1, with the D gene not confidently named. The receptor's source is a man under 40 in good health. The nucleotides are TGTGCCAGCAGTGAATATTTCGGCAATGAGCAGTTCTTC. It encodes CASSEYFGNEQFF.